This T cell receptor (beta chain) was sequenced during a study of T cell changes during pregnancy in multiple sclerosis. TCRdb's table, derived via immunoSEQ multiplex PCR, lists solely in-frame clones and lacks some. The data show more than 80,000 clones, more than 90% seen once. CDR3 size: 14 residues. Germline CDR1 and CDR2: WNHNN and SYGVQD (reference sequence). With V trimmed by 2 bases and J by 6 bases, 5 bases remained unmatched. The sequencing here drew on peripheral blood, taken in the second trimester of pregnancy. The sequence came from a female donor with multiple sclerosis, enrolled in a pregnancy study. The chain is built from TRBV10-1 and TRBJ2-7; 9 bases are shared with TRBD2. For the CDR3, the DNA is TGCGCCAGCAGTGAGCTGGCGGGAGGGGGCGAGCAGTACTTC. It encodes CASSELAGGGEQYF.